Sequencing of this T cell receptor beta chain was carried out in a study of identifying expanded T cells in peripheral blood. Profiled with immunoSEQ multiplex PCR; TCRdb holds only in-frame clones, not every one. Here the sample spans around 85,000 clones, about nine tenths being singletons. With respect to this clone: Its matching antigen is unknown.

Study findings and constraints: Clone count variance between approximately two-week samples rose with total template count. Differentially abundant clones: about 1.2 between replicates, about 15 at 2 to 3 weeks, around 19 at four.

No infections or other immune events were documented during collection. The TCR originated in a person aged 18 to 75 in good health. The specimen was blood.

CDR3 DNA sequence: TGTGCCAGCAGCTTAGAGGGGGTTGGCTACACCTTC. This encodes CASSLEGVGYTF. The rearrangement joins TRBV11-2 to TRBJ1-2; perhaps TRBD1 as D (5 bases). This CDR3 is built from 12 residues. V lost 0 bases and J 7 bases, leaving 6 bases between the germline ends. The germline CDR1 and CDR2 sequences are SGHAT and FQNNGV.